These T cell receptor beta chains were read from a single sample in a study of regulatory T cells in long-lasting Graves disease. TCRdb reprocessed the multiplex PCR reads with MiXCR, giving one entry per CDR3 protein. Seen here are approximately 350,000 distinct CDR3 sequences, 12% observed once, and the top ten hold 18%. A further study also used this sample, focusing on T cells in Graves' hyperthyroidism and ophthalmopathy.

The sequenced sample was peripheral blood mononuclear cells (PBMCs), obtained at new diagnosis, from a patient treated with antithyroid drugs. The receptors were sampled from a woman younger than 30 with Graves disease. CDR3s include the opening cysteine and the closing phenylalanine or tryptophan. The order of the fields is clone size, V gene, D gene, J gene, CDR3 protein, CDR3 DNA. The D gene is left open where the match is weak. The size of a clone is reported for some rows only, either as once, few or many, or as a class for expanded clones.

>many|TRBV28|TRBD2|TRBJ2-7
CASSGPAGAFVPSYEQYF
TGTGCCAGCAGTGGTCCCGCGGGAGCCTTCGTACCCTCCTACGAGCAGTACTTC
>many|TRBV20-1|.|TRBJ1-6
CSARYIGRRYNSPLHF
TGCAGTGCTAGATACATCGGTAGGAGATATAATTCACCCCTCCACTTT
>many|TRBV18|.|TRBJ2-1
CASSPWQGEDEQFF
TGTGCCAGCTCACCCTGGCAGGGGGAGGATGAGCAGTTCTTC
>many|TRBV27|.|TRBJ1-2
CASSLGGGRGYTF
TGTGCCAGCAGTTTAGGGGGGGGCCGAGGCTACACCTTC
>many|TRBV6-5|.|TRBJ1-1
CASSLMTGGMTEAFF
TGTGCCAGCAGTTTAATGACAGGAGGGATGACTGAAGCTTTCTTT
>few|TRBV15|TRBD2|TRBJ2-3
CATSSYGLDPDTQYF
TGTGCCACCAGCAGTTACGGACTAGACCCAGATACGCAGTATTTT
>.|TRBV24-1|TRBD1|TRBJ2-7
CATRPTRTGEREQYF
TGTGCCACCAGACCTACCCGGACAGGGGAACGCGAGCAGTACTTC
>few|TRBV20-1|.|TRBJ1-5
CSAPRDINQPQHF
TGCAGTGCCCCTCGGGACATCAATCAGCCCCAGCATTTT
>few|TRBV6-9|TRBD2|TRBJ2-2
CASSYIEAGGDTGELFF
TGTGCCAGCAGTTACATCGAAGCGGGAGGCGACACCGGGGAGCTGTTTTTT
>.|TRBV7-2|TRBD2|TRBJ2-7
CASSLGGGRYYEQYF
TGTGCCAGCAGCTTAGGTGGCGGGAGGTACTACGAGCAGTACTTC
>many|TRBV7-6|.|TRBJ2-2
CASSSQGSPGTGELFF
TGTGCCAGCAGCTCCCAGGGGTCCCCGGGCACCGGGGAGCTGTTTTTT
>many|TRBV7-9|.|TRBJ1-1
CASSFFMNTEAFF
TGTGCCAGCAGCTTCTTTATGAACACTGAAGCTTTCTTT
>.|TRBV29-1|.|TRBJ1-2
CSVEGDSLNYGYTF
TGCAGCGTTGAAGGTGACAGCCTAAACTATGGCTACACCTTC
>many|TRBV11-2|.|TRBJ1-1
CASSKEDLNTETFF
TGTGCCAGCAGTAAGGAGGATTTGAACACTGAAACTTTCTTT
>.|TRBV29-1|TRBD1|TRBJ1-6
CRADRGDSPLHF
TGCAGAGCGGACAGGGGAGATTCACCCCTCCACTTT
>many|TRBV18|.|TRBJ2-3
CASSPRVDTQYF
TGTGCCAGCTCACCCCGGGTAGATACGCAGTATTTT
>.|TRBV19|.|TRBJ2-6
CASSMRQSLSSGANVLTF
TGTGCCAGTAGTATGAGGCAGTCCTTGAGTTCTGGGGCCAACGTCCTGACTTTC
>.|TRBV11-2|TRBD2|TRBJ2-7
CASSQDRLVGLAVYEQYF
TGCGCCAGCAGCCAAGATCGTCTCGTCGGACTAGCGGTCTACGAGCAGTACTTC
>.|TRBV15|.|TRBJ1-1
CATSRRPNTEAFF
TGTGCCACCAGCAGACGGCCGAACACTGAAGCTTTCTTT
>.|TRBV6-1|.|TRBJ1-2
CASTQTGGWSYGYTF
TGTGCCAGCACCCAGACGGGGGGTTGGAGCTATGGCTACACCTTC
>many|TRBV4-1|.|TRBJ2-1
CASSQDRYDSSSYNEQFF
TGCGCCAGCAGCCAAGATCGTTACGACTCGAGCTCCTACAATGAGCAGTTCTTC
>many|TRBV7-7|TRBD2|TRBJ2-1
CASSLELAGGQRSEQFF
TGTGCTAGCAGCTTAGAACTAGCGGGGGGCCAGAGGAGTGAGCAGTTCTTC
>many|TRBV7-2|.|TRBJ2-7
CASSLSTIAEQYF
TGTGCCAGCAGCCTCTCCACAATCGCCGAGCAGTACTTC
>.|TRBV20-1|.|TRBJ2-1
CSARRGSLGNEQFF
TGCAGTGCTAGACGTGGGAGTTTGGGAAATGAGCAGTTCTTC
>many|TRBV28|.|TRBJ2-7
CASSPSDRYEQYF
TGTGCCAGCAGTCCCAGTGACCGCTACGAGCAGTACTTC
>many|TRBV28|TRBD1|TRBJ2-7
CASSLFGTASYEQYF
TGTGCCAGCAGTTTATTTGGGACAGCCTCCTACGAGCAGTACTTC
>.|TRBV5-1|TRBD2|TRBJ2-7
CASSWTGFRGGRAYYEQYF
TGCGCCAGCAGCTGGACGGGGTTTCGTGGCGGGAGGGCCTACTACGAGCAGTACTTC
>many|TRBV20-1|TRBD2|TRBJ2-1
CSASLTSGRSYNEQFF
TGCAGTGCTAGTCTTACTAGCGGGAGGTCCTACAATGAGCAGTTCTTC
>many|TRBV11-2|TRBD1|TRBJ2-5
CASSLAPRQGQETQYF
TGTGCCAGCAGCTTGGCCCCTAGACAGGGGCAGGAGACCCAGTACTTC
>few|TRBV9|TRBD2|TRBJ2-1
CANSVSGSGGLSDNERFF
TGTGCCAACAGCGTTAGTGGCAGCGGGGGGCTTTCGGACAATGAGCGGTTCTTC
>.|TRBV4-1|.|TRBJ1-4
CASSQGRTLRFEKLFF
TGCGCCAGCAGCCAAGGTCGTACCCTTCGGTTTGAAAAACTGTTTTTT
>many|TRBV6-5|.|TRBJ1-1
CASSYSGGTEAFF
TGTGCCAGCAGTTACTCGGGGGGCACTGAAGCTTTCTTT
>few|TRBV20-1|.|TRBJ2-7
CSARGTETYEQYF
TGCAGTGCGAGGGGGACGGAAACCTACGAGCAGTACTTC
>many|TRBV15|.|TRBJ2-1
CATSSPRTAGNEQFF
TGTGCCACCAGCAGCCCTCGCACGGCGGGGAATGAGCAGTTCTTC
>few|TRBV10-1|.|TRBJ2-1
CASSESGPPAGTIRFF
TGCGCCAGCAGTGAGAGCGGGCCCCCTGCGGGAACGATTAGGTTCTTC
>.|TRBV7-9|.|TRBJ1-1
CASSLVAPGTEAFF
TGTGCCAGCAGCTTAGTCGCCCCCGGGACAGAAGCTTTCTTT
>many|TRBV7-9|.|TRBJ2-7
CASSPLPGTWTGGYEQYF
TGTGCCAGCAGCCCGCTGCCCGGGACTTGGACCGGGGGCTACGAGCAGTACTTC
>.|TRBV24-1|.|TRBJ2-5
CATSEGRGETQYF
TGTGCCACCAGTGAAGGGAGAGGGGAGACCCAGTACTTC
>few|TRBV28|TRBD2|TRBJ2-1
CASRAGGSAANEQFF
TGTGCCAGCAGAGCGGGAGGTAGTGCAGCCAATGAGCAGTTCTTC
>few|TRBV7-8|.|TRBJ2-2
CAITDTGELFF
TGTGCCATTACAGACACCGGGGAGCTGTTTTTT
>many|TRBV27|.|TRBJ1-1
CASSPRAGFTEAFF
TGTGCCAGCAGTCCCCGAGCAGGTTTCACTGAAGCTTTCTTT
>many|TRBV12-5|.|TRBJ1-1
CASGWEVNTEAFF
TGTGCTAGTGGTTGGGAGGTGAACACTGAAGCTTTCTTT
>.|TRBV19|.|TRBJ2-1
CASGGPHNEQFF
TGTGCCAGTGGCGGACCGCACAATGAGCAGTTCTTC
>many|TRBV6-2/TRBV6-3|.|TRBJ1-1
CASSYRLNTEAFF
TGTGCCAGCAGTTACCGTTTGAACACTGAAGCTTTCTTT
>.|TRBV6-5|TRBD2|TRBJ2-3
CASSYSEREGPDTQYF
TGTGCCAGCAGTTACTCGGAGCGGGAGGGCCCTGATACGCAGTATTTT
>many|TRBV10-2|.|TRBJ1-1
CASSESTRTFSFF
TGCGCCAGCAGTGAGTCTACTAGGACGTTTAGCTTCTTT
>many|TRBV11-3|TRBD1|TRBJ1-2
CASSLGAGTGRFGGGYTF
TGTGCCAGCAGCTTAGGAGCCGGGACAGGGAGGTTTGGTGGAGGCTACACCTTC
>few|TRBV7-2|TRBD2|TRBJ2-1
CASRLSIGSGSDEQFF
TGTGCCAGCAGGTTATCAATCGGTAGCGGGAGCGATGAGCAGTTCTTC
>many|TRBV20-1|.|TRBJ1-5
CSARYTHQPQHF
TGCAGTGCTAGGTACACCCACCAGCCCCAGCATTTT
>many|TRBV2|TRBD1|TRBJ2-5
CASSPGTGWLKASF
TGTGCCAGCAGCCCGGGGACAGGATGGTTGAAAGCATCCTTC
>many|TRBV7-2|.|TRBJ2-7
CASSLATAIHYEQYF
TGTGCCAGCAGCTTAGCGACTGCAATCCACTACGAGCAGTACTTC
>many|TRBV7-2|.|TRBJ1-2
CATTQWTGGRGYTF
TGTGCCACTACGCAATGGACCGGGGGGCGGGGCTACACCTTC